This T cell receptor (beta chain) is drawn from a study of blood T cell repertoires in COVID-19. The CDR3 extends over 15 amino acids. Germline V gene data show CDR1 as MNHEY and CDR2 as SVGAGI. Trimming cost V 0 bases and J 11 bases; bases outside gene matches: 12. Sequenced by immunoSEQ multiplex PCR; TCRdb stores in-frame clones only, minus some. Of roughly 120,000 clones in the sample, about 93% were seen once. The chain has TRBV6-5 and TRBJ1-1; 7 nucleotides line up with TRBD1. This clonotype originated in a man in his fifties with COVID-19, enrolled during active disease. Sequenced sample: peripheral blood. The CDR3 protein is CASSYSGDSALGAFF. The CDR3 DNA reads TGTGCCAGCAGTTACTCAGGGGACAGCGCCCTGGGGGCTTTCTTT.